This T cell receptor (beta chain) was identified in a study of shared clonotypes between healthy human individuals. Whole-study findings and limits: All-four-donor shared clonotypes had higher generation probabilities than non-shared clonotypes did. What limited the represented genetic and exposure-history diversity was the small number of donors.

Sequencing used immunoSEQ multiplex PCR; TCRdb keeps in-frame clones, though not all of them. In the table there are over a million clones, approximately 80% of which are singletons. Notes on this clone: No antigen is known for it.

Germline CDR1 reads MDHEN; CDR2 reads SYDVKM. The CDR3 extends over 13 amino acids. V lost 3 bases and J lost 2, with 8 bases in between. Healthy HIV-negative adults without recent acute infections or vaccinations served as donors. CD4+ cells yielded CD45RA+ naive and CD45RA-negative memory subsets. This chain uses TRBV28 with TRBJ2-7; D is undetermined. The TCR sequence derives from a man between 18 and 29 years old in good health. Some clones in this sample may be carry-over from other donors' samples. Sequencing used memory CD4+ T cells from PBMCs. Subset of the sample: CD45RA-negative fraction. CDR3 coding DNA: TGTGCCAGCAGTTTCCCAACGGCCTACGAGCAGTACTTC. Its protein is CASSFPTAYEQYF.